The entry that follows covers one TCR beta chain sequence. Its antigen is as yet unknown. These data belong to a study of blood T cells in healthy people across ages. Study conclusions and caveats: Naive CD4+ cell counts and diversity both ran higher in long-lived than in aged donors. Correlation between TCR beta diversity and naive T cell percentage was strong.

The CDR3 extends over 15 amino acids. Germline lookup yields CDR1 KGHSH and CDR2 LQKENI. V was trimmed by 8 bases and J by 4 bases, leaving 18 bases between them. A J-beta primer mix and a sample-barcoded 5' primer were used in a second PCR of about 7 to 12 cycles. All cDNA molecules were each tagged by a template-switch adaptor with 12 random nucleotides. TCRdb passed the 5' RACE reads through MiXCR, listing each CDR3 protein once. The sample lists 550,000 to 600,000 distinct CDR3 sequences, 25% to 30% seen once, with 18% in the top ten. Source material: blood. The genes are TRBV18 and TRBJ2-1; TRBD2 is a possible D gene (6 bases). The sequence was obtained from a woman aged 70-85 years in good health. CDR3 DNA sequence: TGTGCCAGCAACCCGGGGGTTAGTTTATACAATGAGCAGTTCTTC. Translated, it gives CASNPGVSLYNEQFF.